Following are 28 T cell receptor beta chains from one sample sequenced in a study of T cell repertoires in cytomegalovirus infection. Using its own MiXCR run on the reads, TCRdb lists one record per CDR3 protein. The table has 680,000 or so distinct CDR3 sequences, 35% seen once. Material for sequencing was PBMCs. The origin of the receptors is a human donor in good health (CMV status not recorded). Some clones in this sample may be carry-over from other donors' samples.

This clonotype was seen a few times. The chain combines TRBV20-1 with TRBJ2-1; D perhaps matches TRBD2 (5 bases). The CDR3 loop spans 15 amino acids. Trimming took off 0 bases at V and 0 bases at J, with 9 bases between the two ends. Germline V gene lookup returns CDR1 DFQATT and CDR2 SNEGSKA (reference sequence). CDR3 protein: CSAREGANSYNEQFF. The CDR3 DNA reads as TGCAGTGCTAGAGAGGGAGCTAACTCCTACAATGAGCAGTTCTTC.

The CDR3 coding sequence is TGTGCCAGCAGTGATTCGGGGTACTATGGCTACACCTTC. Translated: CASSDSGYYGYTF. V usage is TRBV2 and J usage is TRBJ1-2; no reliable D call. The CDR3 sequence is 13 residues long. Trimming took off 3 bases at V and 3 bases at J, with 8 bases between the two ends. The germline V gene encodes CDR1 SNHLY and CDR2 FYNNEI.

The rearrangement uses TRBV5-1 and TRBJ1-1; tentatively, D is TRBD1 (5 bases). CDR1 is SGHRS and CDR2 is YFSETQ in the germline V gene. The CDR3 is made up of 14 amino acids. V lost 7 bases and J 0 bases, leaving 13 bases between the germline ends. The CDR3 spells CASSIDRMNTEAFF. The CDR3, as DNA: TGCGCCAGCTCCATCGACAGAATGAACACTGAAGCTTTCTTT.

This clonotype was picked up one time. This chain uses TRBV7-4 with TRBJ2-7; 9 positions agree with TRBD2. The CDR3 spans 17 residues. CDR1 is SGHVT, CDR2 SQSDAQ, per germline. Germline trimming cut 5 bases from V and 3 bases from J; bases unmatched to any gene: 14. Here the CDR3 DNA reads TGTGCCAGCAGCCTTGGTGGGGTAGCGGGAGTTCACTACGAGCAGTACTTC. It translates to CASSLGGVAGVHYEQYF.

This chain uses TRBV24-1 with TRBJ1-2; the match to TRBD1 covers 9 bases. This CDR3 is built from 15 residues. Germline assignment: CDR1 KGHDR and CDR2 SFDVKD. After removal of 3 bases from V and 9 bases from J, the junction contained 10 bases not matched to a gene. The CDR3 DNA is TGTGCCACCAGTGATCCGGGACAGGGTGATCGCAGCTACACCTTC. Protein sequence: CATSDPGQGDRSYTF.

The gene calls are TRBV15 and TRBJ1-6; D unresolved. Germline assignment: CDR1 LNHNV and CDR2 YYDKDF (reference sequence). With 1 base removed from V and 6 bases from J, the gap between germline ends came to 4 bases. This CDR3 has 13 amino acids. The CDR3, as DNA: TGTGCCACCAGCAGAGGCCCTAATTCACCCCTCCACTTT. Translated, it gives CATSRGPNSPLHF.

The J gene is TRBJ2-7, the V gene TRBV28; 9 bases match TRBD1. Germline V gene data show CDR1 as MDHEN and CDR2 as SYDVKM. The CDR3 loop spans 17 amino acids. The junction had 11 bases not matched to a gene; V was cut back by 5 bases and J by 0 bases. The CDR3 spells CASSLTSTGGNSYEQYF. The CDR3 DNA sequence: TGTGCCAGCAGTCTAACTTCGACAGGGGGAAACTCCTACGAGCAGTACTTC.

This clonotype appeared once. This rearrangement joins TRBV5-6 to TRBJ1-1, with a weak D call TRBD1 (5 bases). V lost 1 base and J lost 7, with 14 bases in between. Germline V CDR1 and CDR2: SGHDT, YYEEEE. The CDR3 has 14 amino acids. The CDR3 DNA reads as TGTGCCAGCAGCTTGCTCGGGACCTGGGATGAAGCTTTCTTT. Protein product: CASSLLGTWDEAFF.

The rearrangement joins TRBV29-1 to TRBJ2-7; tentatively, D is TRBD1 (5 bases). V dropped 7 bases and J dropped 5 bases, with 15 bases sitting between them. This CDR3 is built from 12 residues. Germline V lookup: CDR1 SQVTM, CDR2 ANQGSEA. CDR3 amino acids: CSAAKGAHEQYF. The CDR3 region has the DNA TGCAGCGCCGCGAAAGGGGCCCACGAGCAGTACTTC.

The gene calls are TRBV4-2 and TRBJ2-4; weak D call: TRBD2 (6 bases). Trimming left V 4 bases short and J 9 bases short, with 16 bases between. Germline loops: CDR1 LGHNA, CDR2 YNFKEQ. The CDR3 spans 14 residues. In DNA, the CDR3 is TGTGCCAGCAGCCGCACCGGGACTGACAGCATTCAGTACTTC. It is translated as CASSRTGTDSIQYF.

This clonotype showed up just once. CDR3 amino acids: CSVDPGPTGEQYF. CDR3 DNA sequence: TGCAGCGTTGACCCGGGACCTACGGGGGAGCAGTACTTC. The chain couples TRBV29-1 to TRBJ2-7; D could derive from TRBD1 or TRBD2 (5 bases each). The CDR3 sequence is 13 residues long. V was clipped by 3 bases and J by 7 bases, with 16 bases between them. Germline V CDR1 and CDR2: SQVTM, ANQGSEA.

This clonotype was observed a handful of times. In DNA form, the CDR3 reads TGTGCCAGCAGCCCCGGAAGTTCAGGGGCCATCTATGGCTACACCTTC. Protein sequence: CASSPGSSGAIYGYTF. This chain uses TRBV7-3 with TRBJ1-2; the D gene is possibly TRBD1 (6 bases). V lost 5 bases and J 4 bases, leaving 20 bases between the germline ends. The CDR3 length is 16 residues. Germline lookup yields CDR1 SGHTA and CDR2 FQGTGA.

This clonotype appeared a few times. The chain combines TRBV15 with TRBJ1-1; 9 bases are shared with TRBD1. V lost 3 bases to trimming and J lost 7 bases; unmatched junction nucleotides: 6. The CDR3 totals 14 residues. Per germline, CDR1 LNHNV and CDR2 YYDKDF (reference sequence). CDR3 nucleotides: TGTGCCACCAGCAGGAGCCGGGACAGGGTTGAAGCTTTCTTT. Protein product: CATSRSRDRVEAFF.

The chain uses TRBV14 and TRBJ1-1; maybe TRBD1 (5 bases). This CDR3 has 15 amino acids. Germline loops: CDR1 SGHDN, CDR2 FVKESK. Trimming took 0 bases from V and 5 from J, leaving 13 bases between them. The CDR3: CASSQDFSGGTEAFF. The CDR3 DNA reads TGTGCCAGCAGCCAAGATTTTTCCGGGGGAACTGAAGCTTTCTTT. Drawing the rest from reference TRBV14 and TRBJ1-1, the complete variable domain is EAGVTQFPSHSVIEKGQTVTLRCDPISGHDNLYWYRRVMGKEIKFLLHFVKESKQDESGMPNNRFLAERTGGTYSTLKVQPAELEDSGVYFCASSQDFSGGTEAFFGQGTRLTVV.

The count of this clonotype is one. The chain has TRBV23-1 and TRBJ2-1; D is possibly TRBD1 (6 bases). TRBV23-1 is noted as an ORF with a role that remains uncertain. CDR3 size: 16 residues. The V gene lost 6 bases and the J gene lost 0 bases, with 15 bases spanning the gap. In nucleotides, the CDR3 is TGCGCCAGCAGAACAGGGACATCCCCCTCCTACAATGAGCAGTTCTTC. Translation: CASRTGTSPSYNEQFF.

This clonotype was seen a few times. The genes are TRBV20-1 and TRBJ2-2; perhaps TRBD2 as D (5 bases). CDR1 is DFQATT, CDR2 SNEGSKA, per germline (reference sequence). V gave up 0 bases and J gave up 2 bases, with 10 bases separating them. CDR3 length equals 15 residues. CDR3 region: CSARDLAVNTGELFF. The CDR3 nucleotides are TGCAGTGCTAGAGATCTAGCAGTAAACACCGGGGAGCTGTTTTTT.

This clonotype turned up a few times. This sequence joins TRBV20-1 and TRBJ2-3; no reliable D call. The CDR3 is made up of 16 amino acids. Per germline, CDR1 DFQATT and CDR2 SNEGSKA (reference sequence). V dropped 0 bases and J dropped 0 bases, with 13 bases sitting between them. The CDR3 loop reads CSARDRPSPSTDTQYF. DNA for the CDR3: TGCAGTGCTAGAGATCGGCCTTCCCCTAGCACAGATACGCAGTATTTT.

V gene TRBV19 combines with J gene TRBJ2-6, with D hard to call. Germline V gene lookup returns CDR1 LNHDA and CDR2 SQIVND (reference sequence). Trimming pared 1 base from V and 0 bases from J, leaving 4 bases between. CDR3 length equals 15 residues. The CDR3 region has the DNA TGTGCCAGTAGTATAGTCCTCTCTGGGGCCAACGTCCTGACTTTC. Protein: CASSIVLSGANVLTF.

On this clonotype itself: The junction departs from germline at one end; a sequencing error may be responsible. The J gene is TRBJ1-6, the V gene TRBV7-2, with a weak D call TRBD1 (5 bases). The germline V gene has CDR1 SGHTA and CDR2 FQGNSA. The CDR3 loop spans 15 amino acids. In DNA form, the CDR3 reads TGTGCCAGCAGCTTAGGGGGGTTTGTGAATTCACCCCTCAACTTT. Amino acid sequence: CASSLGGFVNSPLNF.

This clonotype was observed a few times. J is TRBJ2-3 and V is TRBV5-4, with 9 bases that match TRBD2. The germline V gene has CDR1 SGHNT and CDR2 YYREEE (reference sequence). The CDR3 is made up of 15 amino acids. The trim removed 0 bases at V and 5 bases at J, leaving 4 bases unmatched. The CDR3 spells CASSLVSGSGDTQYF. The DNA for the CDR3 is TGTGCCAGCAGCTTGGTTAGCGGGAGTGGAGATACGCAGTATTTT.

This clonotype was counted ten times or more. The gene calls are TRBV7-2 and TRBJ1-5, with D possibly matching TRBD1 (5 bases). Germline assignment: CDR1 SGHTA and CDR2 FQGNSA. There are 15 residues in the CDR3. With 6 bases removed from V and 6 bases from J, the gap between germline ends came to 18 bases. The CDR3 DNA reads as TGTGCCAGCAGTCCGAGCGGGGGTTCCCCTCAGCCCCAGCATTTT. Protein product: CASSPSGGSPQPQHF. Combining the CDR3 with reference TRBV7-2 and TRBJ1-5 gives the whole variable domain GAGVSQSPSNKVTEKGKDVELRCDPISGHTALYWYRQSLGQGLEFLIYFQGNSAPDKSGLPSDRFSAERTGGSVSTLTIQRTQQEDSAVYLCASSPSGGSPQPQHFGDGTRLSIL.

Remarks on this clonotype: The junction does not match germline at one end; this may be a read error. The J gene is TRBJ1-1, the V gene TRBV27; TRBD1 agrees at 7 bases. The germline V gene has CDR1 MNHEY and CDR2 SMNVEV (reference sequence). The CDR3 is 13 residues long. DNA for the CDR3: TGTGCCAGCAACAATGGAGGGGGCACTGAAGATTTCTTT. Translating gives CASNNGGGTEDFF.

The V gene is TRBV19, the J gene TRBJ1-4; perhaps TRBD1 as D (5 bases). The CDR3 has 13 amino acids. Germline loops: CDR1 LNHDA, CDR2 SQIVND (reference sequence). Trimming took off 7 bases at V and 12 bases at J, with 18 bases between the two ends. The CDR3: CASNTRAAGELFF. The CDR3 nucleotides read TGTGCCAGTAACACCAGGGCAGCTGGGGAACTGTTTTTT.

This clonotype has only a few counts. V usage is TRBV25-1 and J usage is TRBJ1-1; unclear D gene. This CDR3 comprises 14 residues. The germline V gene encodes CDR1 MGHDK and CDR2 SYGVNS. The V end lost 5 bases, the J end lost 0 bases, and 10 bases lay between the germline ends. Here the CDR3 DNA reads TGTGCCAGCAGTCCCCACGATATGAACACTGAAGCTTTCTTT. Translation: CASSPHDMNTEAFF.

This clonotype was found a few times. The chain carries TRBV6-2 or TRBV6-3 and TRBJ2-5; 7 nucleotides align to TRBD2. The CDR3 length is 14 residues. Germline V gene data show CDR1 as MNHEY and CDR2 as SVGEGT. V gave up 2 bases and J gave up 5 bases; unmatched junction bases: 5. CDR3 sequence reads: CASSYAGETETQYF. The CDR3 DNA is TGTGCCAGCAGTTACGCGGGAGAAACGGAGACCCAGTACTTC.

This clonotype has just a few counts. V gene TRBV7-8 combines with J gene TRBJ2-6; D not resolved. Germline V gene sequence: CDR1 SGHVS, CDR2 FQNEAQ. CDR3 size: 10 residues. The CDR3 here is CGAGANVLTF. In DNA form, the CDR3 reads TGTGGGGCTGGGGCCAACGTCCTGACTTTC.

This clonotype was picked up a small number of times. The genes are TRBV27 and TRBJ1-5; a possible D gene is TRBD1 (5 bases). There are 14 residues in the CDR3. CDR1 and CDR2 from the germline V gene are MNHEY and SMNVEV (reference sequence). The V and J ends lost 6 bases and 4 bases respectively, with 13 bases between them. The CDR3 protein is CASSRLEGNQPQHF. CDR3 nucleotides: TGTGCCAGCAGCCGCCTCGAGGGGAATCAGCCCCAGCATTTT.

The V call is TRBV24-1, the J call TRBJ2-3; TRBD1 agrees at 7 bases. V lost 0 bases, J lost 0 bases, and 5 bases stayed unmatched. CDR3 size: 17 residues. The germline gives CDR1 KGHDR, CDR2 SFDVKD. The CDR3 region has the DNA TGTGCCACCAGTGATTTGACGACAGGGCAAAGCACAGATACGCAGTATTTT. Protein product: CATSDLTTGQSTDTQYF.